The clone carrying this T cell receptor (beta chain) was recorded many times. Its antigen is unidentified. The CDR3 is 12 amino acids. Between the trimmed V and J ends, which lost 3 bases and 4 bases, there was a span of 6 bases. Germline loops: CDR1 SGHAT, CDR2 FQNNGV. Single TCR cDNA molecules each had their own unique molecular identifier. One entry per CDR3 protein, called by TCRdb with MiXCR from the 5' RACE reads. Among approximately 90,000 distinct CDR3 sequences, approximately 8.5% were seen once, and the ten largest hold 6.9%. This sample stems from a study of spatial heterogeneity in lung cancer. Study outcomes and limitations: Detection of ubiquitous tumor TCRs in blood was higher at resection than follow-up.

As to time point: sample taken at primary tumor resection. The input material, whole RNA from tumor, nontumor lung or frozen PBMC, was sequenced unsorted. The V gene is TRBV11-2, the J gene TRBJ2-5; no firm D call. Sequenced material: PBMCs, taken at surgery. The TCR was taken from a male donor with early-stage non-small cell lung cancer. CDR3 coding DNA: TGTGCCAGCAGCTTTCCGCGAGAGACCCAGTACTTC. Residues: CASSFPRETQYF.